The present T cell receptor beta chain was sequenced within a study of T-cell memory formation after mild COVID-19. TCRdb redid the calling of the 5' RACE reads with MiXCR, one entry per CDR3 protein. This sample has 35,000 to 45,000 distinct CDR3 sequences, with about 7.1% found just once. This clonotype was seen ten or more times. Sample: PBMCs or a T cell subset sorted from them (not recorded which). The receptor's source is a man aged 18 to 29 who had mild COVID-19 (a few samples of this study predate the infection). Cell type and time point are not known.

CDR3 bases: TGTGCCAGCAGCTTAGCAGAGAATTCACCCCTCCACTTT. Protein sequence: CASSLAENSPLHF. The gene calls are TRBV7-6 and TRBJ1-6; no reliable D call. This CDR3 has 13 amino acids. Deletions cut 0 bases from V and 7 bases from J, with 4 bases between. Germline loops: CDR1 SGHVS, CDR2 FNYEAQ.